The rows below give T cell receptor beta chains drawn from one sample of a study of identical twins. Each CDR3 protein is one row after TCRdb ran MiXCR on the 5' RACE reads. Here the sample spans approximately 590,000 distinct CDR3 sequences, around a tenth being singletons. These data were also filed under a second study, of yellow fever vaccine responses in identical twins.

Source material: PBMCs. These receptors were collected from a woman aged 18-35 years in good health. The CDR3 runs from the conserved cysteine through the conserved F or W. D genes are given only for firm matches. Only some rows state a clone size, as once, few, many or a class for expanded clones.

D gene	V gene	CDR3 length	J gene	clone size	CDR3 protein	CDR3 DNA
-	TRBV5-1	15	TRBJ1-5	many	CASRPGTGGNQPQHF	TGCGCCAGCAGACCCGGGACGGGGGGCAATCAGCCCCAGCATTTT
-	TRBV12-3/TRBV12-4	15	TRBJ1-2	many	CASSFFRRGSYGYTF	TGTGCCAGCAGTTTTTTTAGGAGGGGAAGCTATGGCTACACCTTC
TRBD1	TRBV5-1	18	TRBJ2-7	many	CASSPRLRKDRGPDEQYF	TGCGCCAGCAGCCCCCGGCTCAGAAAGGACAGGGGGCCTGACGAGCAGTACTTC
-	TRBV6-1	16	TRBJ2-1	few	CASRADRTKPYNEQFF	TGTGCCAGCAGGGCCGACCGGACTAAACCTTACAATGAGCAGTTCTTC
TRBD1	TRBV9	14	TRBJ1-1	-	CASSVAGQGTEAFF	TGTGCCAGCAGCGTAGCGGGACAGGGGACTGAAGCTTTCTTT
TRBD2	TRBV20-1	13	TRBJ2-3	-	CSARGTSKDTQYF	TGCAGTGCTAGAGGGACTAGCAAAGATACGCAGTATTTT
TRBD1	TRBV7-6	15	TRBJ2-7	many	CASSSGQGSRIEQYF	TGTGCCAGCAGCTCCGGACAGGGAAGTCGGATCGAGCAGTACTTC
-	TRBV4-2	14	TRBJ2-3	many	CASSQSTGPDTQYF	TGTGCCAGCAGCCAATCCACAGGGCCAGATACGCAGTATTTT
-	TRBV7-2	13	TRBJ2-5	many	CASSSPALETQYF	TGTGCCAGCAGCTCCCCGGCCCTAGAGACCCAGTACTTC
TRBD2	TRBV11-2	16	TRBJ2-3	-	CASSLGRAGDSDTQYF	TGTGCCAGCAGCTTAGGTCGAGCGGGAGATTCAGATACGCAGTATTTT
-	TRBV6-5	16	TRBJ2-1	-	CASSYSHRLSYNEQFF	TGTGCCAGCAGTTACTCACACCGATTATCCTACAATGAGCAGTTCTTC
-	TRBV4-3	17	TRBJ2-3	-	CASSQESYRKSTDTQYF	TGCGCCAGCAGCCAAGAAAGTTACCGGAAGAGCACAGATACGCAGTATTTT
TRBD2	TRBV4-1	15	TRBJ2-7	many	CASSQGTSDIYEQYF	TGCGCCAGCAGCCAAGGGACTAGCGACATCTACGAGCAGTACTTC
-	TRBV5-1	12	TRBJ1-1	few	CASKDFDTEAFF	TGCGCCAGCAAGGACTTCGACACTGAAGCTTTCTTT
TRBD2	TRBV19	15	TRBJ2-3	-	CASSIGTSRSDTQYF	TGTGCCAGTAGTATTGGGACTAGCAGGTCAGATACGCAGTATTTT
-	TRBV5-1	13	TRBJ2-2	many	CASSALSTGELFF	TGCGCCAGCAGTGCCCTCTCCACCGGGGAGCTGTTTTTT
TRBD1	TRBV25-1	17	TRBJ2-7	few	CASSSPSDRDSFREQYF	TGTGCCAGCAGTTCCCCTTCGGACAGGGACAGTTTTAGGGAGCAGTACTTC
TRBD2	TRBV24-1	16	TRBJ2-1	few	CATSDQTSGSGNEQFF	TGTGCCACCAGTGACCAAACTAGCGGGAGCGGCAATGAGCAGTTCTTC
TRBD2	TRBV4-3	16	TRBJ2-1	many	CASSQDRLAGYNEQFF	TGCGCCAGCAGCCAAGATCGACTAGCGGGGTACAATGAGCAGTTCTTC
-	TRBV12-3/TRBV12-4	14	TRBJ2-3	many	CASSPRVRTDTQYF	TGTGCCAGCAGCCCCCGTGTGCGCACAGATACGCAGTATTTT
TRBD1	TRBV28	14	TRBJ2-3	few	CASSFLRQGDTQYF	TGTGCCAGCAGTTTCTTGAGACAGGGAGATACGCAGTATTTT
-	TRBV28	16	TRBJ2-2	-	CASSNTQTRLTGELFF	TGTGCCAGCAGCAACACACAGACTAGGCTGACCGGGGAGCTGTTTTTT
-	TRBV6-1	15	TRBJ1-6	many	CASRSGILNNSPLHF	TGTGCCAGCAGATCAGGAATACTCAATAATTCACCCCTCCACTTT
TRBD1	TRBV2	17	TRBJ2-3	few	CASRLGSDRASTDTQYF	TGTGCCAGCAGACTCGGATCGGACAGGGCTAGCACAGATACGCAGTATTTT
-	TRBV4-3	15	TRBJ2-5	few	CASSQAWPVRETQYF	TGCGCCAGCAGCCAAGCATGGCCAGTACGGGAGACCCAGTACTTC
-	TRBV9	13	TRBJ2-3	-	CASSVALGDTQYF	TGTGCCAGCAGCGTAGCCTTAGGGGATACGCAGTATTTT
-	TRBV15	12	TRBJ1-1	-	CATRRPNVEAFF	TGTGCCACCCGGAGGCCCAACGTTGAAGCTTTCTTT
TRBD1	TRBV5-5	15	TRBJ2-7	many	CASRLVPGQGYEQYF	TGTGCCAGCAGACTAGTTCCGGGACAGGGCTACGAGCAGTACTTC
-	TRBV9	14	TRBJ2-3	few	CASSTPPRTDTQYF	TGTGCCAGCAGCACACCCCCCAGAACAGATACGCAGTATTTT
-	TRBV15	14	TRBJ1-5	-	CATSREVGWQPQHF	TGTGCCACCAGCAGAGAGGTAGGATGGCAGCCCCAGCATTTT
TRBD2	TRBV7-2	16	TRBJ2-1	many	CASSLVVASGKVEQFF	TGTGCCAGCAGCTTAGTTGTGGCTAGCGGGAAGGTTGAGCAGTTCTTC
-	TRBV25-1	15	TRBJ2-2	-	CASSESLSGSGELFF	TGTGCCAGCAGTGAAAGTTTGTCAGGGAGCGGGGAGCTGTTTTTT
TRBD2	TRBV3-1	16	TRBJ2-3	few	CASSLTSGTYTDTQYF	TGTGCCAGCAGCCTGACTAGCGGGACTTACACAGATACGCAGTATTTT
-	TRBV20-1	12	TRBJ1-5	many	CSASSGNQPQHF	TGCAGTGCTAGCAGTGGGAATCAGCCCCAGCATTTT
-	TRBV7-3	14	TRBJ2-1	few	CASSLTDGPNEQFF	TGTGCCAGCAGCTTAACGGACGGGCCTAATGAGCAGTTCTTC
TRBD1	TRBV25-1	16	TRBJ2-5	few	CASSVRTGGNKETQYF	TGTGCCAGCAGTGTTAGGACAGGGGGAAATAAAGAGACCCAGTACTTC
-	TRBV28	15	TRBJ2-7	-	CASSSPTGNLYEQYF	TGTGCCAGCAGTTCCCCCACAGGAAACCTCTACGAGCAGTACTTC
TRBD2	TRBV5-1	15	TRBJ2-1	many	CASRAGLAGGNEQFF	TGCGCCAGCAGAGCCGGACTAGCGGGAGGCAATGAGCAGTTCTTC
-	TRBV5-1	15	TRBJ2-1	-	CASSFRGANYNEQFF	TGCGCCAGCAGCTTTCGGGGGGCTAATTACAATGAGCAGTTCTTC
TRBD2	TRBV12-3/TRBV12-4	15	TRBJ2-2	-	CASSLGGRNTGELFF	TGTGCCAGCAGTTTAGGCGGGAGGAACACCGGGGAGCTGTTTTTT
TRBD1	TRBV18	17	TRBJ2-7	-	CASSPRQSRDSIGRQYF	TGTGCCAGCTCACCACGTCAGAGTAGGGACAGTATCGGACGGCAGTACTTC
-	TRBV7-8	15	TRBJ2-1	few	CASTLLVGPYNEQFF	TGTGCCAGCACCCTTTTAGTTGGTCCCTACAATGAGCAGTTCTTC
-	TRBV10-3	13	TRBJ2-1	-	CAISPPGGNEQFF	TGTGCCATCAGCCCCCCTGGGGGCAATGAGCAGTTCTTC
-	TRBV10-3	15	TRBJ1-5	few	CAISVGEDSNQPQHF	TGTGCCATCAGTGTAGGGGAGGATAGCAATCAGCCCCAGCATTTT
-	TRBV20-1	11	TRBJ2-7	-	CSAPGDYEQYF	TGCAGTGCCCCGGGGGACTACGAGCAGTACTTC
-	TRBV29-1	15	TRBJ1-1	-	CSVDTFPGAATEAFF	TGCAGCGTTGATACGTTTCCAGGGGCCGCCACTGAAGCTTTCTTT
-	TRBV7-9	15	TRBJ1-1	once	CASSAPQGLNTEAFF	TGTGCCAGCAGCGCCCCCCAGGGCTTGAACACTGAAGCTTTCTTT
TRBD2	TRBV6-5	17	TRBJ2-2	-	CASSYDVLAGGMGELFF	TGTGCCAGCAGTTACGATGTATTAGCGGGAGGAATGGGGGAGCTGTTTTTT
TRBD1	TRBV11-2	13	TRBJ1-2	few	CASSRTGDYGYTF	TGTGCCAGCAGCCGAACAGGGGACTATGGCTACACCTTC
-	TRBV12-3/TRBV12-4	14	TRBJ1-4	-	CASRNQATNEKLFF	TGTGCCAGCAGGAACCAGGCAACTAATGAAAAACTGTTTTTT
-	TRBV6-5	15	TRBJ1-5	many	CASSYRARGLWPQHF	TGTGCCAGCAGTTACAGGGCGCGGGGCCTCTGGCCCCAGCATTTT
TRBD2	TRBV5-1	17	TRBJ2-3	-	CASSLIRAGGPPDTQYF	TGCGCCAGCAGCTTAATCCGAGCGGGAGGGCCTCCAGATACGCAGTATTTT
TRBD1	TRBV12-3/TRBV12-4	15	TRBJ2-1	-	CASSSYRGSYNEQFF	TGTGCCAGCAGTTCCTACAGGGGGTCCTACAATGAGCAGTTCTTC